This T cell receptor beta chain derives from a study of shared clonotypes between healthy human individuals. As for the study in general: Aged between 18 and 49, the donors were a couple of women and three men.

Sequencing was performed with immunoSEQ multiplex PCR; in TCRdb, only in-frame clones are kept and a portion is missing. The table has approximately 1,500,000 clones, approximately 97% seen once. The CDR3 extends over 15 amino acids. J is TRBJ2-2 and V is TRBV21-1; TRBD1 is taken as the D call from the table, unchecked against the DNA. TRBV21-1 is a pseudogene segment. This clonotype was sampled from a man aged 25 to 40 in good health. Sequencing was done on a sample of naive CD4+ T cells sorted from blood. Subset given: CD45RA+ positively selected. The CDR3 nucleotides read TGTGCCAGCAGCTTACGACAGGGGGCGTCCGGGGAGCTGTTTTTT. Encoded protein: CASSLRQGASGELFF.